This paragraph reports one TCR beta chain. CDR3 length: 14 amino acids. Germline assignment: CDR1 SGHRS and CDR2 YFSETQ. J lost 2 bases, V lost 4 bases, and 4 bases had no gene match. This entry comes from a study of T-cell memory formation after mild COVID-19. MiXCR was run by TCRdb on the 5' RACE reads, yielding one entry per CDR3 protein. The sample shows 250,000 to 350,000 distinct CDR3 sequences, around an eighth of them seen only once. The chain employs TRBV5-1 and TRBJ2-5; 8 bases are a match to TRBD1. This TCR was recovered from a young man who had mild COVID-19 (a few samples of this study predate the infection). Cell type and time point are not known. The source material was PBMCs or a T cell subset sorted from them (not recorded which). CDR3 nucleotides: TGCGCCAGCAGCATGGGGACAGGACAAGAGACCCAGTACTTC. As protein: CASSMGTGQETQYF.